Shown below are 31 T cell receptor beta chains from a single sample sequenced in a study of CD4 T cells in relation to SARS-CoV-2 and coronaviruses. The unexposed donors gave CD4+ T cells in 2011-2018, prior to COVID-19. Isolation of CD4+ T cells took place after around 11 days in culture. Libraries were prepared by immunoSEQ multiplex PCR; TCRdb keeps only in-frame clonotypes and omits some of them. The profile shows 20,000 to 25,000 clones, over 60% of them singletons. These receptors lack a known antigen. The sample taken for sequencing was CD4+ T cells from PBMCs, cultured in vitro. These receptor sequences come from a human donor in good health.

This chain connects TRBV4-1 to TRBJ2-7, with D unclear. V lost 4 bases and J 0 bases, leaving 16 bases between the germline ends. CDR1 and CDR2 (germline): MGHRA, YSYEKL. The CDR3 spans 16 residues. The CDR3: CASSPRQRGNSYEQYF. The CDR3 DNA sequence: TGCGCCAGCAGCCCCCGTCAAAGAGGTAACTCCTACGAGCAGTACTTC.

This clone was picked up a small number of times. This sequence joins TRBV4-3 and TRBJ1-4, with D unclear. The CDR3 is 16 amino acids. V lost 1 base and J lost 2, with 11 bases in between. The germline CDR1 and CDR2 sequences are LGHNA and YSLEER. The CDR3 sequence: CASSQGERTTNEKLFF. In DNA form, the CDR3 reads TGCGCCAGCAGCCAAGGGGAACGGACGACTAATGAAAAACTGTTTTTT.

This chain joins TRBV5-6 and TRBJ1-2; D gene unclear. V was pared by 0 bases and J by 3 bases, with 12 bases between. The CDR3 is 15 residues long. Germline V lookup: CDR1 SGHDT, CDR2 YYEEEE. The DNA for the CDR3 is TGTGCCAGCAGCTTGGTGGGTACTTATGACTATGGCTACACCTTC. Amino acid sequence: CASSLVGTYDYGYTF.

This clone appeared once. The genes are TRBV7-9 and TRBJ2-5; weak D call: TRBD2 (6 bases). From germline, CDR1 is SEHNR and CDR2 FQNEAQ (reference sequence). V dropped 1 base and J dropped 3 bases, with 12 bases sitting between them. The CDR3 has 15 amino acids. In DNA, the CDR3 is TGTGCCAGCAGCTTAGATGGGACTGCAAAAGAGACCCAGTACTTC. Protein: CASSLDGTAKETQYF. The whole variable domain, remainder taken from reference TRBV7-9 and TRBJ2-5, is DTGVSQNPRHKITKRGQNVTFRCDPISEHNRLYWYRQTLGQGPEFLTYFQNEAQLEKSRLLSDRFSAERPKGSFSTLEIQRTEQGDSAMYLCASSLDGTAKETQYFGPGTRLLVL.

The J gene is TRBJ1-2, the V gene TRBV5-4; tentative D call: TRBD1 (5 bases). Trimming took off 0 bases at V and 8 bases at J, with 8 bases between the two ends. There are 12 residues in the CDR3. The germline V gene encodes CDR1 SGHNT and CDR2 YYREEE (reference sequence). The CDR3 protein is CASSLVGDGYTF. In nucleotides, the CDR3 is TGTGCCAGCAGCTTGGTTGGGGACGGCTACACCTTC.

This sequence joins TRBV4-2 and TRBJ1-2; perhaps TRBD1 as D (5 bases). The CDR3 is 20 residues long. The V gene's germline CDR1 is LGHNA and CDR2 YNFKEQ. V lost 0 bases, J lost 3 bases, and 26 bases lay in between. The CDR3 bases are TGTGCCAGCAGCCAAGAGGGAGGGGACGGCAGGGCCCGTTCTGACTATGGCTACACCTTC. Residues: CASSQEGGDGRARSDYGYTF.

This clone was seen just once. J is TRBJ2-7 and V is TRBV20-1, with 7 bases identical to TRBD1. Germline V CDR1 and CDR2: DFQATT, SNEGSKA (reference sequence). Trimming took 3 bases from V and 2 from J; bases not matched to a gene: 10. The CDR3 runs 15 residues. The DNA of the CDR3 is TGCAGTGCTAGTATAGCTAGGACAGGAACCTACGAGCAGTACTTC. This codes for CSASIARTGTYEQYF.

This chain joins TRBV6-2 or TRBV6-3 and TRBJ1-4; maybe TRBD1 (5 bases). CDR3 length: 14 amino acids. The germline V and J ends were trimmed by 2 bases and 8 bases, with 12 bases remaining between them. CDR1 is MNHEY, CDR2 SVGEGT, per germline. This CDR3 is CASSYPPQGEKLFF. The CDR3 DNA reads as TGTGCCAGCAGTTACCCCCCGCAGGGAGAAAAACTGTTTTTT.

The chain carries TRBV6-5 and TRBJ1-1, with D uncertain. The germline V and J ends were trimmed by 6 bases and 4 bases, with 15 bases remaining between them. CDR3 length: 14 amino acids. The germline CDR1 and CDR2 sequences are MNHEY and SVGAGI. This CDR3 reads CASRSSGIGTEAFF. CDR3 nucleotides: TGTGCCAGCAGATCCTCGGGGATTGGCACTGAAGCTTTCTTT.

V is TRBV19 and J is TRBJ1-1; 7 positions match TRBD1. Germline-derived CDR1 and CDR2 are LNHDA and SQIVND (reference sequence). The V segment lost 1 base and the J segment 6 bases; nucleotides outside the gene matches: 5. The length of the CDR3 is 14 residues. The CDR3 loop is CASSIGGGAAEAFF. DNA for the CDR3: TGTGCCAGTAGTATAGGAGGGGGCGCCGCTGAAGCTTTCTTT.

The rearrangement joins TRBV5-5 to TRBJ1-4; 9 bases match TRBD1. The CDR3 length is 15 residues. The germline V gene encodes CDR1 SGHKS and CDR2 YYEKEE (reference sequence). V lost 2 bases and J lost 5; bases outside the gene matches: 4. CDR3 DNA: TGTGCCAGCAGCTTAACCGGGACAGGGAATGAAAAACTGTTTTTT. This translates into CASSLTGTGNEKLFF.

The chain is built from TRBV19 and TRBJ2-2; D not certain. V lost 4 bases to trimming and J lost 6 bases, with 15 bases between them. Looked up from germline, CDR1 is LNHDA and CDR2 is SQIVND (reference sequence). The CDR3 spans 15 residues. The CDR3 nucleotides read TGTGCCAGTAGTACGGCCCGACGGATGGCCGGGGAGCTGTTTTTT. Translation gives CASSTARRMAGELFF.

CDR3 sequence reads: CAISRDRETEAFF. CDR3 in DNA: TGTGCCATCAGCCGGGACAGGGAAACTGAAGCTTTCTTT. The chain carries TRBV10-3 and TRBJ1-1; 9 bases are shared with TRBD1. The CDR3 is 13 amino acids. Trimming removed 6 bases from V and 5 bases from J; junction bases left unmatched: 4. CDR1 and CDR2 (germline): ENHRY, SYGVKD.

The CDR3 loop reads CAWRGNRGTGGYTF. For the CDR3, the DNA is TGTGCCTGGAGGGGGAATCGGGGAACGGGGGGCTACACCTTC. The J gene is TRBJ1-2, the V gene TRBV30, with D uncertain. Deletions cut 3 bases from V and 8 bases from J, with 19 bases between. The CDR3 length is 14 residues. The germline V gene has CDR1 GTSNPN and CDR2 SVGIG (reference sequence).

This sequence joins TRBV3-1 (or the pseudogene TRBV3-2) and TRBJ2-7; maybe TRBD2 (6 bases). Deletions cut 2 bases from V and 3 bases from J, with 11 bases between. Germline V gene sequence: CDR1 LGHDT, CDR2 YNNKEL (reference sequence). The CDR3 spans 14 residues. CDR3 sequence: CASSQPGEIYEQYF. CDR3 in DNA: TGTGCCAGCAGCCAACCGGGAGAGATCTACGAGCAGTACTTC.

The chain recombines TRBV18 with TRBJ2-7, with 8 bases aligning to TRBD1. The J segment lost 6 bases and the V segment lost 3 bases, leaving 4 bases of the junction unmatched. The CDR3 totals 13 residues. Germline values: CDR1 KGHSH, CDR2 LQKENI. CDR3 DNA sequence: TGTGCCAGCTCACCCCAGGGGGCGGGCGAGCAGTACTTC. It codes for CASSPQGAGEQYF. The full variable domain, rest sourced from reference TRBV18 and TRBJ2-7, is NAGVMQNPRHLVRRRGQEARLRCSPMKGHSHVYWYRQLPEEGLKFMVYLQKENIIDESGMPKERFSAEFPKEGPSILRIQQVVRGDSAAYFCASSPQGAGEQYFGPGTRLTVT.

The chain recombines TRBV6-2 or TRBV6-3 with TRBJ1-1; D is uncertain. CDR1 is MNHEY, CDR2 SVGEGT, per germline. The CDR3 is 12 amino acids. V was trimmed by 6 bases and J by 4 bases, leaving 9 bases between them. CDR3 in DNA: TGTGCCAGCAGCGGAGGTAGCACTGAAGCTTTCTTT. It is translated as CASSGGSTEAFF.

This chain links TRBV7-2 with TRBJ1-6; D is undetermined. This CDR3 is built from 17 residues. The V gene's germline CDR1 is SGHTA and CDR2 FQGNSA. V lost 4 bases, J lost 0 bases, and 13 bases lay in between. The chain's CDR3 is CASSSGVGSSYNSPLHF. The CDR3 nucleotides read TGTGCCAGCAGCTCCGGGGTCGGGAGCTCCTATAATTCACCCCTCCACTTT.

This clone was seen just once. The chain joins TRBV5-1 to TRBJ2-1; D gene unclear. The CDR3 spans 17 residues. The germline V and J ends were trimmed by 0 bases and 5 bases, with 18 bases remaining between them. Germline CDR1 reads SGHRS; CDR2 reads YFSETQ. This chain's CDR3 is CASSLDAMVGFDNEQFF. As DNA, the CDR3 is TGCGCCAGCAGCTTGGATGCGATGGTTGGGTTTGACAATGAGCAGTTCTTC. The full variable domain, its missing parts supplied by reference TRBV5-1 and TRBJ2-1, is KAGVTQTPRYLIKTRGQQVTLSCSPISGHRSVSWYQQTPGQGLQFLFEYFSETQRNKGNFPGRFSGRQFSNSRSEMNVSTLELGDSALYLCASSLDAMVGFDNEQFFGPGTRLTVL.

Only a few counts were recorded for this clone. The chain uses TRBV10-3 and TRBJ1-1, with D possibly matching TRBD1 (5 bases). V was pared by 0 bases and J by 7 bases, with 6 bases between. The CDR3 is made up of 12 amino acids. From germline, CDR1 is ENHRY and CDR2 SYGVKD. The DNA for the CDR3 is TGTGCCATCAGTGAGTCCACAGGTGAAGCTTTCTTT. Translating gives CAISESTGEAFF.

This clone was seen a single time. The rearrangement uses TRBV11-2 and TRBJ2-2; the D gene is possibly TRBD2 (5 bases). Trimming left V 4 bases short and J 2 bases short, with 11 bases between. Looked up from germline, CDR1 is SGHAT and CDR2 is FQNNGV. The CDR3 has 15 residues. The CDR3 spells CASSYGNQNTGELFF. CDR3 nucleotides: TGTGCCAGCAGCTACGGGAACCAAAACACCGGGGAGCTGTTTTTT.

A word on this clone: An end of the junction does not agree with germline; a read error may underlie this. The chain uses TRBV25-1 and TRBJ1-6; unclear D gene. This CDR3 region has 12 residues. Germline V gene lookup returns CDR1 MGHDK and CDR2 SYGVNS. This chain's CDR3 is CARGRPGRSEGF. The CDR3 DNA is TGTGCCAGGGGGAGACCCGGGAGGTCGGAAGGTTTT. Complete variable domain (other parts from reference TRBV25-1 and TRBJ1-6): EADIYQTPRYLVIGTGKKITLECSQTMGHDKMYWYQQDPGMELHLIHYSYGVNSTEKGDLSSESTVSRIRTEHFPLTLESARPSHTSQYLCARGRPGRSEGFGNGTRLTVT.

The V gene is TRBV7-8, the J gene TRBJ1-3, with D unclear. The CDR3 runs 13 residues. V was trimmed by 4 bases and J by 8 bases, leaving 12 bases between them. Germline V lookup: CDR1 SGHVS, CDR2 FQNEAQ. DNA of the CDR3: TGTGCCAGCAGCTCGGATTCATGGGACACCATATATTTT. Translated: CASSSDSWDTIYF.

This sequence joins TRBV7-2 and TRBJ2-3; possible D gene TRBD1, 7 bases. Germline V gene sequence: CDR1 SGHTA, CDR2 FQGNSA. The CDR3 has 16 amino acids. Trimming removed 1 base at V and 0 bases at J, with 11 bases between. CDR3 protein: CASSLGGTASTDTQYF. The CDR3, as DNA: TGTGCCAGCAGCTTAGGCGGGACAGCTAGCACAGATACGCAGTATTTT. Supplemented by reference TRBV7-2 and TRBJ2-3, the full variable domain reads GAGVSQSPSNKVTEKGKDVELRCDPISGHTALYWYRQSLGQGLEFLIYFQGNSAPDKSGLPSDRFSAERTGGSVSTLTIQRTQQEDSAVYLCASSLGGTASTDTQYFGPGTRLTVL.

J is TRBJ1-3 and V is TRBV16; D gene unclear. The CDR3 totals 13 residues. The germline gives CDR1 KGHSY, CDR2 FQNENV. Trimming pared 6 bases from V and 0 bases from J, leaving 6 bases between. In nucleotides, the CDR3 is TGTGCCAGCAGGCTTTTCTCTGGAAACACCATATATTTT. Protein: CASRLFSGNTIYF.

V usage is TRBV10-3 and J usage is TRBJ1-5; 9 positions agree with TRBD1. With 6 bases clipped from V and 5 bases from J, the junction kept 5 bases outside the gene matches. CDR3 length equals 14 residues. In germline, CDR1 is ENHRY, CDR2 SYGVKD. The CDR3 spells CAIRGDRVDQPQHF. The CDR3 nucleotides are TGTGCCATCAGGGGGGACAGGGTCGATCAGCCCCAGCATTTT.

As DNA, the CDR3 is TGTGCCAGCTCACCCCCCGGTGAGGGGCGCAACACCATATATTTT. Protein product: CASSPPGEGRNTIYF. V is TRBV18 and J is TRBJ1-3; a possible D gene is TRBD1 (5 bases). Trimming left V 3 bases short and J 7 bases short, with 16 bases between. The germline gives CDR1 KGHSH, CDR2 LQKENI. The CDR3 contains 15 residues.

The rearrangement joins TRBV13 to TRBJ2-5; tentatively, D is TRBD1 or TRBD2 (5 bases each). The CDR3 is 16 amino acids. V was pared by 2 bases and J by 2 bases, with 15 bases between. Per germline, CDR1 PRHDT and CDR2 FYEKMQ (reference sequence). The CDR3 reads CASSLMAGSGQETQYF. In nucleotides, the CDR3 is TGTGCCAGCAGCTTAATGGCGGGCTCAGGGCAAGAGACCCAGTACTTC.

The genes are TRBV6-5 and TRBJ2-5; 9 nucleotides agree with TRBD1. Germline assignment: CDR1 MNHEY and CDR2 SVGAGI. This CDR3 is built from 15 residues. V lost 0 bases to trimming and J lost 5 bases; unmatched junction nucleotides: 4. As DNA, the CDR3 is TGTGCCAGCAGTTACTCACAGGGGGCGGGGGAGACCCAGTACTTC. It specifies CASSYSQGAGETQYF.

The rearrangement joins TRBV5-8 to TRBJ1-1; D is ambiguous. This CDR3 comprises 14 residues. The V gene's germline CDR1 is SGHTS and CDR2 YDEGEE. Trimming shortened V by 0 bases and J by 5 bases, and 11 bases separated the two germline ends. This CDR3 reads CASSLDGRTTEAFF. The CDR3 nucleotides read TGTGCCAGCAGCTTGGATGGGCGGACGACTGAAGCTTTCTTT.

The rearrangement links TRBV6-6 to TRBJ2-7; perhaps TRBD2 as D (5 bases). The CDR3 length is 12 residues. The V gene's germline CDR1 is MNHNY and CDR2 SVGAGI (reference sequence). The V end was cut by 6 bases, the J end by 2 bases, with 8 bases between. DNA of the CDR3: TGTGCCAGCAGCACACTAGCCTACGAGCAGTACTTC. Protein sequence: CASSTLAYEQYF.